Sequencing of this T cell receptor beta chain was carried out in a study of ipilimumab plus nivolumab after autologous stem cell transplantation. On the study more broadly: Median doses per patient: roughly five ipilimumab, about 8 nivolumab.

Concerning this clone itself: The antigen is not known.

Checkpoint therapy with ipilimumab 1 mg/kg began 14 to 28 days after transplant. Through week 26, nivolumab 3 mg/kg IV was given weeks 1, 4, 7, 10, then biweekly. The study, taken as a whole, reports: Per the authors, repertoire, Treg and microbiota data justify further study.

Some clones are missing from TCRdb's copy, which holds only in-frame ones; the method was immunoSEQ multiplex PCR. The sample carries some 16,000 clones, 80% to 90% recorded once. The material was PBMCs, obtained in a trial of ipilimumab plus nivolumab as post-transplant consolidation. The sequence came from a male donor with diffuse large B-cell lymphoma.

CDR3 sequence reads: CASSFNVGDEQFF. The DNA for the CDR3 is TGTGCCAGCAGCTTCAACGTCGGTGATGAGCAGTTCTTC. This rearrangement joins TRBV11-3 to TRBJ2-1; no clear D gene. The CDR3 loop spans 13 amino acids. V was clipped by 3 bases and J by 8 bases, with 11 bases between them. The V gene's germline CDR1 is SGHNT and CDR2 YENEEA.